This T cell receptor (beta chain) emerged from a study of T cells after yellow fever vaccination (dated by TCRdb to about 2019). Turning to the overall study: Libraries from fractions with low cell numbers were prepared with the SMART-Seq v4 Ultra Low Input RNA kit. To follow T-cell clones before and after primary and booster YFV17D yellow fever vaccination, bulk TCR alpha and beta repertoires were sequenced over time. Two healthy male donors, one aged 18 to 29 and one aged 30 to 40 years, made up the cohort. Blood was collected at multiple timepoints before and after primary and secondary immunization, and bulk PBMC replicates and cell subsets were isolated. Findings and caveats that apply to the study as a whole: A small fraction of clonotypes showed up in both the CD4 and CD8 compartments, probably as a result of convergent recombination. Most clones expanded after primary vaccination (around 96% of CD4 and 88% of CD8) were re-detected after the booster, suggesting that broad memory maintenance occurred. The secondary T-cell response was found to be weaker but faster than the primary response, with a peak reached on day 5 rather than on day 15. Computational filtering was needed because FACS-sorted repertoires could contain abundant contaminating clonotypes from the bulk population. Because only a couple of donors were included in the study, the extent to which the findings can be generalized is limited.

The CDR3 has 11 amino acids, counting the end cysteine and phenylalanine. Only the CDR3 DNA is retained, 33 bases long and in frame from the first base. Trimming removed 7 bases from V and 7 bases from J; the gene matches leave 3 bases unexplained. CDR1 and CDR2, looked up from the germline V gene, are SQVTM and ANQGSEA. With respect to this clonotype: There is no known antigen for this receptor. Per-nucleotide qualities are absent, and no much larger clonotype sits a single base away.

The meaning of the sample's treatment or condition label: live attenuated yellow fever vaccine strain. PBMCs were isolated from peripheral blood using a standard Ficoll-Paque protocol. Dynabeads CD4 and CD8 positive selection kits were used to isolate the CD4 and CD8 T-cell fractions. TriZol was used to extract RNA from bulk PBMCs, CD4 and CD8 fractions, and dextramer-positive and dextramer-negative fractions. TCRdb names Illumina NovaSeq 6000 as the instrument used. TCR cDNA was synthesized by 5'RACE template switching, which introduced a universal primer site and unique molecular identifiers. cDNA synthesis was primed from both the TCR alpha and TCR beta constant segments. Library amplification involved two PCR steps, and the second step added sample barcodes and sequencing adapters. Sequencing of libraries was done on Illumina HiSeq 2500 (2x100 bp) or NovaSeq (2x150 bp). The authors' analysis ran thus. MIGEC handled demultiplexing of reads and collapsing into UMI consensus sequences, while MiXCR performed V(D)J alignment. Vaccine-responding clonotypes were identified with edgeR using replicate PBMC samples, with FDR below 0.01 and a log2 fold change above 5 up to day 15 being required. Bulk clonotypes were assigned CD4 or CD8 identity according to which sequenced CD4 or CD8 repertoire held them at higher abundance. TCRdb handled the public reads itself, with Q25 trimming in fastp and clone calling in MiXCR, and kept productive beta chains. Entries that share a CDR3 protein sequence are merged under the most common genes and DNA. The V and J calls reflect TCRdb's pipeline rather than the authors' work. This sample has 300,000 to 400,000 distinct CDR3 sequences in its table, and about 12% of those were observed once. The ten largest clones represent 3% to 4% of the sample.

The sequence came from a man aged 18 to 35 who received the YFV17D yellow fever vaccine. The sequencing used CD4+ T cells sorted from PBMCs, collected 15 days after the yellow fever booster vaccination. Recombination connected TRBV29-1 to TRBJ1-2, and 10 junctional nucleotides match TRBD1. In nucleotide form, the sequence is TGCAGCGCCGGACAGGGGGTTGGCTACACCTTC. This encodes CSAGQGVGYTF.